This TCR beta chain emerged from a study of blood T cell repertoires in COVID-19. For the study at large: From T cells, B-cell-depleted T cells, or PBMCs came the material, which was cDNA or gDNA.

In the source study's methods: Nucleated cell counts were estimated from reference gene primer amplification. Sequenced by immunoSEQ multiplex PCR; TCRdb stores in-frame clones only, minus some. V and J calls and clone size follow that table, whereas D and trimming were derived from the DNA. The sample shows tens of thousands of clones, over 70% of them seen only once. This CDR3 has 12 amino acids. Germline CDR1 SQVTM, CDR2 ANQGSEA. Trimming shortened V by 6 bases and J by 2 bases, and 9 bases separated the two germline ends. V usage is TRBV29-1 and J usage is TRBJ2-3; weak D call: TRBD2 (5 bases). Sequencing used peripheral blood. The receptor comes from a human donor in a cohort sampled during active COVID-19. The CDR3 bases are TGCAGCGTCCGAGGGAACACAGATACGCAGTATTTT. Amino acids: CSVRGNTDTQYF.